This T cell receptor (beta chain) was observed in a study of T cell repertoires in cytomegalovirus infection. The trim removed 0 bases at V and 7 bases at J, leaving 3 bases unmatched. Germline V lookup: CDR1 MGHDK, CDR2 SYGVNS. CDR3 size: 14 residues. TCRdb reprocessed the reads via MiXCR and lists one record per CDR3 protein. The sample shows 300,000 or so distinct CDR3 sequences, about 25% of them seen only once. Points on this clonotype: The antigen is unknown.

This TCR came from a human donor in good health (CMV status not recorded). Some clones in this sample may be carry-over from other donors' samples. The sequenced sample was cultured PBMCs, obtained from culture after CMV antigen stimulation. The genes are TRBV25-1 and TRBJ2-1; 7 nucleotides align to TRBD2. CDR3 loop: CASSEYLGGNEQFF. The CDR3 DNA is TGTGCCAGCAGTGAATATCTGGGGGGGAATGAGCAGTTCTTC. Together with reference TRBV25-1 and TRBJ2-1, the CDR3 gives the full variable domain: EADIYQTPRYLVIGTGKKITLECSQTMGHDKMYWYQQDPGMELHLIHYSYGVNSTEKGDLSSESTVSRIRTEHFPLTLESARPSHTSQYLCASSEYLGGNEQFFGPGTRLTVL.